Below are 14 T cell receptor beta chains sequenced from a single sample in a study of tumor T cells in aggressive B-cell lymphoma. Generated by immunoSEQ multiplex PCR, the TCRdb table keeps only in-frame clones and is missing some. The sample contains about 2,400 clones, 85% of which appear only once. The source material was tumor tissue. The receptors shown here come from an adult with diffuse large B cell lymphoma.

This chain connects TRBV4-1 to TRBJ2-7; maybe TRBD2 (5 bases). CDR3 size: 14 residues. The germline V gene encodes CDR1 MGHRA and CDR2 YSYEKL. V lost 4 bases to trimming and J lost 0 bases, with 10 bases between them. The CDR3 DNA reads as TGCGCCAGCAGCCCCGAGGACTCCTCCTACGAGCAGTACTTC. This sequence encodes CASSPEDSSYEQYF.

CDR3 in DNA: TGTGCCAGCAGTCGGACAGGTGATTACGAGCAGTACTTC. It translates to CASSRTGDYEQYF. The chain combines TRBV2 with TRBJ2-7, with TRBD1 identical over 7 bases. Trimming removed 5 bases from V and 4 bases from J; junction bases left unmatched: 5. The CDR3 is 13 residues long. Germline V CDR1 and CDR2: SNHLY, FYNNEI.

The V and J genes are TRBV19 and TRBJ2-7; 10 bases fit TRBD1. The length of the CDR3 is 13 residues. Trimming took 8 bases from V and 6 from J; bases not matched to a gene: 7. The V gene's germline CDR1 is LNHDA and CDR2 SQIVND (reference sequence). CDR3 DNA: TGTGCCAGTGGGTTGGGACAGGGGCCCGAGCAGTACTTC. Translated, it gives CASGLGQGPEQYF. The full variable domain, rest sourced from reference TRBV19 and TRBJ2-7, is DGGITQSPKYLFRKEGQNVTLSCEQNLNHDAMYWYRQDPGQGLRLIYYSQIVNDFQKGDIAEGYSVSREKKESFPLTVTSAQKNPTAFYLCASGLGQGPEQYFGPGTRLTVT.

The CDR3 nucleotides read TGTGCCACCAGCAGAGACAGTCCCAGGGTGGCGGGAAACACCATATATTTT. It yields the protein CATSRDSPRVAGNTIYF. The J gene is TRBJ1-3, the V gene TRBV15; a weak D match, TRBD1 (5 bases). The CDR3 consists of 17 residues. CDR1 is LNHNV, CDR2 YYDKDF, per germline (reference sequence). The V gene lost 0 bases and the J gene lost 4 bases, with 16 bases spanning the gap.

This chain connects TRBV7-8 to TRBJ2-3; D unresolved. Looked up from germline, CDR1 is SGHVS and CDR2 is FQNEAQ. Trimming left V 3 bases short and J 6 bases short, with 10 bases between. The CDR3 has 13 residues. The CDR3 nucleotides read TGTGCCAGCAGCTTGGCATCCCGTGATACGCAGTATTTT. Its protein is CASSLASRDTQYF.

The CDR3 nucleotides are TGTGCCAGCAATCGCCCAGGGGGCAATGACACCATATATTTT. The encoded protein is CASNRPGGNDTIYF. The V call is TRBV6-1, the J call TRBJ1-3, with 8 bases matching TRBD1. V lost 7 bases and J lost 8; bases outside the gene matches: 10. CDR1 is MNHNS, CDR2 SASEGT, per germline. The CDR3 spans 14 residues.

The chain carries TRBV7-9 and TRBJ1-4, with no clear D. From germline, CDR1 is SEHNR and CDR2 FQNEAQ (reference sequence). The germline V and J ends were trimmed by 5 bases and 2 bases, with 9 bases remaining between them. The CDR3 sequence is 14 residues long. CDR3 sequence reads: CASSPGQTNEKLFF. The CDR3 region has the DNA TGTGCCAGCAGCCCGGGTCAGACTAATGAAAAACTGTTTTTT.

This clone showed up just once. The rearrangement joins TRBV19 to TRBJ1-2; possibly TRBD1 for D (5 bases). The CDR3 sequence is 15 residues long. V was cut by 3 bases and J by 6 bases, with 17 bases left in between. Germline lookup yields CDR1 LNHDA and CDR2 SQIVND (reference sequence). DNA for the CDR3: TGTGCCAGTAGTATGATTTCGGGGGGAATCCATGGCTACACCTTC. Protein product: CASSMISGGIHGYTF.

This clone was detected only once. The gene calls are TRBV18 and TRBJ1-1, with D perhaps TRBD1 (5 bases). Deletions cut 11 bases from V and 2 bases from J, with 9 bases between. Germline V gene lookup returns CDR1 KGHSH and CDR2 LQKENI. The CDR3 consists of 11 residues. The CDR3 region has the DNA TGTGCCGGAAGGGGAAACACTGAAGCTTTCTTT. Translation: CAGRGNTEAFF.

This rearrangement joins TRBV10-1 to TRBJ2-2; D remains unclear. Trimming took 4 bases from V and 6 from J, leaving 3 bases between them. This CDR3 comprises 11 residues. CDR1 is WNHNN and CDR2 is SYGVQD in the germline V gene (reference sequence). DNA for the CDR3: TGCGCCAGCAGTGCGGCCGGGGAGCTGTTTTTT. It encodes CASSAAGELFF.

The sample holds one count of this clone. The gene calls are TRBV9 and TRBJ2-7, with D possibly being TRBD2 (5 bases). Germline loops: CDR1 SGDLS, CDR2 YYNGEE. The CDR3 contains 13 residues. Trimming removed 0 bases at V and 5 bases at J, with 9 bases between. As DNA, the CDR3 is TGTGCCAGCAGCGTAGGCCCGGAGGACGAGCAGTACTTC. This codes for CASSVGPEDEQYF.

The V call is TRBV7-7, the J call TRBJ2-3; D is possibly TRBD2 (7 bases). The CDR3 runs 15 residues. Trimming took 5 bases from V and 4 from J, leaving 16 bases between them. In germline, CDR1 is SSHAT, CDR2 FNYEAQ (reference sequence). CDR3 sequence (DNA): TGTGCCAGCAGCCCATGGGGGGGGCAGGCAGATACGCAGTATTTT. Its translation: CASSPWGGQADTQYF.

The table lists this clone with a count of one. This chain joins TRBV5-1 and TRBJ1-2; 7 positions match TRBD1. Germline V CDR1 and CDR2: SGHRS, YFSETQ. The CDR3 runs 15 residues. The ends lost 1 base at V and 2 bases at J; junction bases unmatched: 5. CDR3 loop: CASSLKGQLNYGYTF. For the CDR3, the DNA is TGCGCCAGCAGCTTGAAGGGACAGCTAAACTATGGCTACACCTTC.

The chain has TRBV4-3 and TRBJ2-5, with D tentatively TRBD2 (5 bases). The CDR3 totals 16 residues. The ends were cut back, 0 bases at V and 5 bases at J, with 16 bases in the middle. CDR1 and CDR2 (germline): LGHNA, YSLEER. Here the CDR3 reads CASSQEQRPPRETQYF. The CDR3, as DNA: TGCGCCAGCAGCCAAGAGCAGCGGCCCCCTCGCGAGACCCAGTACTTC.